This T cell receptor beta chain was identified during a study of blood T cell repertoires in COVID-19. Study summary: Researchers got acute and convalescent COVID-19 samples from the United States, Italy and Spain. In each case, the material was cDNA or gDNA derived from T cells, B-cell-depleted T cells, or PBMCs.

CDR1 and CDR2 (germline): MNHEY, SVGAGI. The CDR3 covers 14 residues. Trimming stripped 1 base from V and 7 bases from J, with 13 bases between. Repertoires were generated with immunoSEQ multiplex PCR, while TCRdb's copy carries only in-frame clones and drops some. The repertoire has some 200,000 clones, about 86% of them found once; the top ten carry 14%. Sequenced material: peripheral blood. The sequence derives from a man aged 25-45 years with active or convalescent COVID-19. The chain links TRBV6-5 to TRBJ1-1; D remains unclear. This CDR3 is CASSYYGSAGEAFF. Here the CDR3 DNA reads TGTGCCAGCAGTTACTATGGCAGTGCGGGTGAAGCTTTCTTT.